Below, 31 T cell receptor beta chains from the same sample are listed, as sequenced in a study of blood T cell repertoires in COVID-19. The table came from immunoSEQ multiplex PCR; TCRdb's copy has only in-frame clones and leaves some out. Altogether 75,000 to 95,000 clones are present, around 83% being singletons, with the ten largest covering 20% to 25%. The sample was peripheral blood. The receptor source for this set is a man in his sixties with acute or convalescent COVID-19.

This clone turned up a few times. The J gene is TRBJ2-1, the V gene TRBV5-4, with D possibly TRBD2 on 6 matching bases. The ends were cut back, 4 bases at V and 5 bases at J, with 10 bases in the middle. The CDR3 extends over 13 amino acids. Germline V gene lookup returns CDR1 SGHNT and CDR2 YYREEE (reference sequence). This chain's CDR3 is CASSRGLNNEQFF. Written as DNA, the CDR3 is TGTGCCAGCAGCAGGGGACTGAACAATGAGCAGTTCTTC.

This clone was counted a few times. The V gene is TRBV7-9, the J gene TRBJ1-3, with 9 bases fitting TRBD1. Germline assignment: CDR1 SEHNR and CDR2 FQNEAQ (reference sequence). The CDR3 contains 17 residues. V was pared by 8 bases and J by 1 base, with 12 bases of the junction left unmatched. CDR3 sequence reads: CASGGRPGTGSGNTIYF. The DNA for the CDR3 is TGTGCCAGCGGGGGACGTCCCGGGACAGGGTCTGGAAACACCATATATTTT.

The chain carries TRBV7-3 and TRBJ2-3, with 11 bases matching TRBD2. V gave up 5 bases and J gave up 9 bases; unmatched junction bases: 10. The germline V gene encodes CDR1 SGHTA and CDR2 FQGTGA. The CDR3 runs 15 residues. In DNA form, the CDR3 reads TGTGCCAGCAGCCACATTAGCGGGGGGGCCGGGACGCAGTATTTT. Encoded protein: CASSHISGGAGTQYF.

This chain joins TRBV6-5 and TRBJ1-5; 10 bases fit TRBD1. CDR3 length: 13 residues. Germline CDR1 is MNHEY and CDR2 is SVGAGI. V dropped 8 bases and J dropped 3; count of bases not matched to a gene: 1. CDR3 in DNA: TGTGCCAGCGGGACAGGGGCCAATCAGCCCCAGCATTTT. It specifies CASGTGANQPQHF.

The chain uses TRBV19 and TRBJ1-6, with 10 bases matching TRBD1. V shed 4 bases and J 10 bases; nucleotides not matched to a gene: 4. Germline CDR1 LNHDA, CDR2 SQIVND (reference sequence). The CDR3 contains 14 residues. The CDR3 coding sequence is TGTGCCAGTAGTACCGGGACAGGGGTCTCACCCCTCCACTTT. Residues: CASSTGTGVSPLHF.

This chain links TRBV7-9 with TRBJ2-5; maybe TRBD1 (5 bases). The V end lost 3 bases, the J end lost 5 bases, and 13 bases lay between the germline ends. Germline V CDR1 and CDR2: SEHNR, FQNEAQ (reference sequence). The CDR3 is made up of 14 amino acids. CDR3 sequence reads: CASSFRGAGETQYF. The CDR3 nucleotides read TGTGCCAGCAGCTTTAGAGGAGCAGGGGAGACCCAGTACTTC.

The V gene is TRBV7-2, the J gene TRBJ2-1, with D possibly TRBD2 on 6 matching bases. V lost 5 bases and J lost 3, with 17 bases in between. CDR3 size: 16 residues. Germline CDR1 and CDR2: SGHTA and FQGNSA. The CDR3 spells CASSRVAGTGYNEQFF. CDR3 DNA sequence: TGTGCCAGCAGCCGCGTCGCCGGGACTGGCTACAATGAGCAGTTCTTC. Variable domain in full (rest from reference TRBV7-2 and TRBJ2-1): GAGVSQSPSNKVTEKGKDVELRCDPISGHTALYWYRQSLGQGLEFLIYFQGNSAPDKSGLPSDRFSAERTGGSVSTLTIQRTQQEDSAVYLCASSRVAGTGYNEQFFGPGTRLTVL.

This chain uses TRBV18 with TRBJ1-6, with 7 bases identical to TRBD1. V was clipped by 2 bases and J by 9 bases; unmatched bases: 10. The CDR3 length is 16 residues. CDR1 is KGHSH and CDR2 is LQKENI in the germline V gene. The CDR3 DNA is TGTGCCAGCTCACCAAAAGTAGGGACAGACCTTTCACCCCTCCACTTT. Its protein is CASSPKVGTDLSPLHF.

This clone was observed a few times. The chain has TRBV4-2 and TRBJ2-2, with 9 nucleotides matching TRBD1. Germline V lookup: CDR1 LGHNA, CDR2 YNFKEQ. Losses at the gene ends were 4 bases for V and 3 bases for J; bases not matched to a gene: 3. The CDR3 is 15 amino acids. The CDR3 DNA follows: TGTGCCAGCAGCCGACGGACAGGGGACACCGGGGAGCTGTTTTTT. It translates to CASSRRTGDTGELFF.

This chain connects TRBV14 to TRBJ2-3, with D possibly matching TRBD2 (6 bases). The V gene lost 4 bases and the J gene lost 5 bases, with 13 bases spanning the gap. The V gene's germline CDR1 is SGHDN and CDR2 FVKESK. The CDR3 spans 14 residues. CDR3 loop: CASSLRGRIDTQYF. CDR3 DNA: TGTGCCAGCAGCCTTAGAGGGAGGATAGATACGCAGTATTTT.

Here the CDR3 DNA reads TGTGCCAGCAGAACAGGGGCTGGAAACACCATATATTTT. It is translated as CASRTGAGNTIYF. The chain joins TRBV28 to TRBJ1-3; TRBD1 agrees at 7 bases. The J segment lost 2 bases and the V segment lost 6 bases, leaving 1 base of the junction unmatched. The CDR3 has 13 residues. Germline V gene data show CDR1 as MDHEN and CDR2 as SYDVKM.

Only one count was recorded for this clone. This chain links TRBV9 with TRBJ2-5; weak D call: TRBD1 (5 bases). V shed 2 bases and J shed 5 bases, with 10 bases lying between them. The CDR3 contains 13 residues. The V gene's germline CDR1 is SGDLS and CDR2 YYNGEE. The CDR3 DNA is TGTGCCAGCAGCGTCACAGGAGCCGAGACCCAGTACTTC. Translated, it gives CASSVTGAETQYF.

This clone was picked up a small number of times. V is TRBV3-1 (or the pseudogene TRBV3-2) and J is TRBJ1-5; tentatively, D is TRBD1 (6 bases). The V gene lost 2 bases and the J gene lost 4 bases, with 18 bases spanning the gap. CDR1 and CDR2 from the germline V gene are LGHDT and YNNKEL (reference sequence). The CDR3 totals 17 residues. For the CDR3, the DNA is TGTGCCAGCAGCCAAAGGGCTGACAGGTCGGGAAATCAGCCCCAGCATTTT. Residues: CASSQRADRSGNQPQHF.

This clone has just a few counts. Here the CDR3 DNA reads TGTGCCAGCGAGGGGGCAGGTAATTCACCCCTCCACTTT. Protein: CASEGAGNSPLHF. The chain is built from TRBV2 and TRBJ1-6, with 7 bases fitting TRBD1. The CDR3 length is 13 residues. Germline CDR1 reads SNHLY; CDR2 reads FYNNEI. V shed 8 bases, J shed 6 bases, and the junction held 4 bases outside the gene matches. The whole variable domain, remainder taken from reference TRBV2 and TRBJ1-6, is EPEVTQTPSHQVTQMGQEVILRCVPISNHLYFYWYRQILGQKVEFLVSFYNNEISEKSEIFDDQFSVERPDGSNFTLKIRSTKLEDSAMYFCASEGAGNSPLHFGNGTRLTVT.

The V call is TRBV4-3, the J call TRBJ1-2; weak D call: TRBD1 (5 bases). Trimming cost V 3 bases and J 1 base, with 9 bases left between them. The CDR3 sequence is 14 residues long. Germline assignment: CDR1 LGHNA and CDR2 YSLEER. This CDR3 reads CASSQTTVNYGYTF. CDR3 DNA: TGCGCCAGCAGCCAGACGACAGTTAACTATGGCTACACCTTC.

The chain recombines TRBV6-6 with TRBJ2-7, with 9 bases matching TRBD1. The V segment lost 0 bases and the J segment 4 bases; nucleotides outside the gene matches: 4. CDR3 length: 15 amino acids. From germline, CDR1 is MNHNY and CDR2 SVGAGI (reference sequence). CDR3 sequence (DNA): TGTGCCAGCAGTTACTCTGGGACAGGGCATTACGAGCAGTACGTC. Its translation: CASSYSGTGHYEQYV.

In its sample, this clone was seen once. The rearrangement links TRBV10-3 to TRBJ2-5; TRBD2 might be the D (6 bases). V gave up 3 bases and J gave up 4 bases, with 15 bases separating them. The CDR3 loop spans 15 amino acids. Germline values: CDR1 ENHRY, CDR2 SYGVKD. CDR3 DNA: TGTGCCATCAGTGAAGGGTCTACGGGGGTAGAGACCCAGTACTTC. This encodes CAISEGSTGVETQYF.

The V gene is TRBV9, the J gene TRBJ2-3; perhaps TRBD2 as D (5 bases). Germline values: CDR1 SGDLS, CDR2 YYNGEE. V lost 0 bases, J lost 1 base, and 15 bases lay in between. The CDR3 runs 17 residues. CDR3 amino acids: CASSVGLRSGGTDTQYF. The CDR3 DNA sequence: TGTGCCAGCAGCGTAGGGCTGAGGAGCGGCGGCACAGATACGCAGTATTTT. Complete variable domain (other parts from reference TRBV9 and TRBJ2-3): DSGVTQTPKHLITATGQRVTLRCSPRSGDLSVYWYQQSLDQGLQFLIQYYNGEERAKGNILERFSAQQFPDLHSELNLSSLELGDSALYFCASSVGLRSGGTDTQYFGPGTRLTVL.

J is TRBJ2-1 and V is TRBV7-9; 7 bases map to TRBD1. The CDR3 is 16 amino acids. Germline trimming cut 6 bases from V and 5 bases from J; bases unmatched to any gene: 13. Looked up from germline, CDR1 is SEHNR and CDR2 is FQNEAQ (reference sequence). The CDR3, as DNA: TGTGCCAGCAGTTTACTGACAGGGAATCGTAACAATGAGCAGTTCTTC. The encoded protein is CASSLLTGNRNNEQFF. Filled out from reference TRBV7-9 and TRBJ2-1, the complete variable domain reads DTGVSQNPRHKITKRGQNVTFRCDPISEHNRLYWYRQTLGQGPEFLTYFQNEAQLEKSRLLSDRFSAERPKGSFSTLEIQRTEQGDSAMYLCASSLLTGNRNNEQFFGPGTRLTVL.

V usage is TRBV29-1 and J usage is TRBJ1-2; 7 bases align to TRBD1. Looked up from germline, CDR1 is SQVTM and CDR2 is ANQGSEA. The CDR3 sequence is 13 residues long. Germline trimming cut 1 base from V and 7 bases from J; bases unmatched to any gene: 6. CDR3 sequence: CSVEATGLGGYTF. The DNA of the CDR3 is TGCAGCGTTGAAGCGACAGGGTTAGGTGGCTACACCTTC.

This chain connects TRBV5-8 to TRBJ2-6; D is perhaps TRBD2 (6 bases). Trimming left V 6 bases short and J 1 base short, with 26 bases between. Germline-derived CDR1 and CDR2 are SGHTS and YDEGEE. The CDR3 covers 20 residues. The CDR3 region has the DNA TGTGCCAGCAATCTCCCCAGGGCGGGACGGATAGTGTCTGGGGCCAACGTCCTGACTTTC. Its translation is CASNLPRAGRIVSGANVLTF.

The chain employs TRBV28 and TRBJ1-5; the D gene is possibly TRBD1 (5 bases). This CDR3 comprises 16 residues. The germline V gene encodes CDR1 MDHEN and CDR2 SYDVKM. Trimming cost V 5 bases and J 1 base, with 15 bases left between them. The CDR3 bases are TGTGCCAGCAGTCCCACCGAGACAGCGAGCAATCAGCCCCAGCATTTT. Encoded protein: CASSPTETASNQPQHF.

The V call is TRBV7-2, the J call TRBJ1-1, with a weak D call TRBD1 (5 bases). From germline, CDR1 is SGHTA and CDR2 FQGNSA. The CDR3 length is 14 residues. V was pared by 1 base and J by 2 bases, with 8 bases between. This CDR3 is CASSLGGFNTEAFF. CDR3 coding DNA: TGTGCCAGCAGCTTAGGGGGCTTTAACACTGAAGCTTTCTTT.

CDR3 sequence reads: CASSLIADTQYF. Here the CDR3 DNA reads TGTGCCAGCAGCTTAATCGCAGATACGCAGTATTTT. The V and J genes are TRBV7-9 and TRBJ2-3; unclear D gene. CDR1 is SEHNR, CDR2 FQNEAQ, per germline (reference sequence). Trimming pared 2 bases from V and 4 bases from J, leaving 4 bases between. This CDR3 contains 12 residues.

J is TRBJ2-3 and V is TRBV28; 9 bases fit TRBD1. V trimming: 5 bases; J trimming: 4 bases; junction bases outside the gene matches: 10. This CDR3 is 16 amino acids long. The germline V gene has CDR1 MDHEN and CDR2 SYDVKM. The CDR3 DNA is TGTGCCAGCAGTGGTTTTGGACAGGGGCCCCCAGATACGCAGTATTTT. Its protein product is CASSGFGQGPPDTQYF.

The chain employs TRBV6-5 and TRBJ2-1, with 12 bases matching TRBD2. Germline V gene sequence: CDR1 MNHEY, CDR2 SVGAGI. Trimming took 2 bases from V and 9 from J; bases not matched to a gene: 5. This CDR3 contains 15 residues. Written as DNA, the CDR3 is TGTGCCAGCAGTTACGGCGGACTAGCGGGAACTGAGCAGTTCTTC. Its protein product is CASSYGGLAGTEQFF.

This rearrangement joins TRBV12-5 to TRBJ2-7; the match to TRBD2 covers 8 bases. V lost 6 bases to trimming and J lost 3 bases; unmatched junction nucleotides: 10. Germline CDR1 is LGHNT and CDR2 is FRNRAP. This CDR3 comprises 15 residues. Here the CDR3 DNA reads TGTGCTAGTGGCTCGGGGGGGGGCGATAACTACGAGCAGTACTTC. It yields the protein CASGSGGGDNYEQYF.

This clone appeared once. The chain employs TRBV2 and TRBJ1-2; D gene ambiguous. Germline V gene sequence: CDR1 SNHLY, CDR2 FYNNEI. This CDR3 region has 11 residues. V lost 7 bases and J 3 bases, leaving 6 bases between the germline ends. This chain's CDR3 is CASNGYYGYTF. The CDR3 bases are TGTGCCAGCAACGGGTACTATGGCTACACCTTC.

In its sample, this clone was seen once. V gene TRBV6-5 combines with J gene TRBJ2-3; tentative D call: TRBD1 (5 bases). The V gene's germline CDR1 is MNHEY and CDR2 SVGAGI. V dropped 2 bases and J dropped 0 bases, with 9 bases sitting between them. The CDR3 length is 15 residues. The CDR3, as DNA: TGTGCCAGCAGTTACGAACAGGCGAGCACAGATACGCAGTATTTT. It specifies CASSYEQASTDTQYF.

This chain connects TRBV27 to TRBJ1-5; a weak D match, TRBD1 (6 bases). The CDR3 consists of 15 residues. Germline CDR1 MNHEY, CDR2 SMNVEV (reference sequence). V lost 0 bases, J lost 4 bases, and 10 bases lay in between. The CDR3 coding sequence is TGTGCCAGCAGTTTATCTGGGACATTTAATCAGCCCCAGCATTTT. Translating gives CASSLSGTFNQPQHF.

V usage is TRBV6-2 or TRBV6-3 and J usage is TRBJ1-1, with 10 bases aligning to TRBD1. Unmatched junction bases numbered 12, after V lost 0 bases and J lost 8 bases. The CDR3 sequence is 17 residues long. Germline V CDR1 and CDR2: MNHEY, SVGEGT. This CDR3 is CASSYSAKTGGAKEAFF. The CDR3 DNA reads TGTGCCAGCAGTTACTCGGCCAAGACAGGGGGCGCGAAAGAAGCTTTCTTT.